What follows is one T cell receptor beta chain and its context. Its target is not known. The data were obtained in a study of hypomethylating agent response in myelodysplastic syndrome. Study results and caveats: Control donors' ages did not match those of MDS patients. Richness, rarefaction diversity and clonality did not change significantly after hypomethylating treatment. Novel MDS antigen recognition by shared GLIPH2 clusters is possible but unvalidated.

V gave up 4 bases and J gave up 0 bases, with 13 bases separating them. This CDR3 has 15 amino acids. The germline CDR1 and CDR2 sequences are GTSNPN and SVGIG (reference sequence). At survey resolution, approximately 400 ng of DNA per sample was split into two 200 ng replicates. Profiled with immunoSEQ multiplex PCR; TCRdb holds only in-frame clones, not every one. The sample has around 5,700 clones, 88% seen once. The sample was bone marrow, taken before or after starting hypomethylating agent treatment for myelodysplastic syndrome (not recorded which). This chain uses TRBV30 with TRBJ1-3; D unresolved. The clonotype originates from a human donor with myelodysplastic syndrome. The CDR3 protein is CAWTGEGFSGNTIYF. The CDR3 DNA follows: TGTGCCTGGACTGGGGAGGGTTTCTCTGGAAACACCATATATTTT.